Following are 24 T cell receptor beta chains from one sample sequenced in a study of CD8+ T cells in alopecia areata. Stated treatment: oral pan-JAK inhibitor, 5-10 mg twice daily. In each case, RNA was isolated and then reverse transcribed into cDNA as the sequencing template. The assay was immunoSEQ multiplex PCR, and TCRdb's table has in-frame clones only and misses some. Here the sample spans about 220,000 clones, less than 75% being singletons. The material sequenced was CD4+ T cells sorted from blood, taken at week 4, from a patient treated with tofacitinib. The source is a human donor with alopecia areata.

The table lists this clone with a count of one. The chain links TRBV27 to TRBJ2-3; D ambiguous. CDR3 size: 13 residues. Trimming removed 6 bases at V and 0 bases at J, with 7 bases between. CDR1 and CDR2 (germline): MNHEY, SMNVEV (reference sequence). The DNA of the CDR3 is TGTGCCAGCAGACCCGACAGCACAGATACGCAGTATTTT. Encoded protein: CASRPDSTDTQYF.

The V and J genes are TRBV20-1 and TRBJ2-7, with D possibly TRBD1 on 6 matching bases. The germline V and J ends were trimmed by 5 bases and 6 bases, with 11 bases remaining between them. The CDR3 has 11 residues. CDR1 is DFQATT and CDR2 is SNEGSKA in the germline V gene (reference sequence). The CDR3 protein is CSAQTGREQYF. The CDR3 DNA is TGCAGTGCTCAGACAGGTCGCGAGCAGTACTTC.

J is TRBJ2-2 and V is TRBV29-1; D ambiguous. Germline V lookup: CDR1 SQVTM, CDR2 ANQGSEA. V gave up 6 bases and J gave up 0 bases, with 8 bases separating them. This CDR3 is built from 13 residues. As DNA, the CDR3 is TGCAGCGTCAGGAACCCGAACACCGGGGAGCTGTTTTTT. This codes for CSVRNPNTGELFF.

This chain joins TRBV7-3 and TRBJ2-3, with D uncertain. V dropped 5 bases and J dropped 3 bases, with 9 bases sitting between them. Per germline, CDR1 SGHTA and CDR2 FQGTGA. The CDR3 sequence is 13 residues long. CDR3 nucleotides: TGTGCCAGCAGCCCAGATGTAACAGATACGCAGTATTTT. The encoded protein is CASSPDVTDTQYF.

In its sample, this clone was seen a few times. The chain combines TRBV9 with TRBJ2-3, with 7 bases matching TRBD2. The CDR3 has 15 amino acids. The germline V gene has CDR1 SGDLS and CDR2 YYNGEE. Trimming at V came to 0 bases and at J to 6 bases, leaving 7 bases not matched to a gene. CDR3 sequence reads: CASSVAGGGADTQYF. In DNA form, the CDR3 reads TGTGCCAGCAGCGTAGCGGGCGGGGGAGCGGATACGCAGTATTTT. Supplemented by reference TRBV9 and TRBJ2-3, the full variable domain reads DSGVTQTPKHLITATGQRVTLRCSPRSGDLSVYWYQQSLDQGLQFLIQYYNGEERAKGNILERFSAQQFPDLHSELNLSSLELGDSALYFCASSVAGGGADTQYFGPGTRLTVL.

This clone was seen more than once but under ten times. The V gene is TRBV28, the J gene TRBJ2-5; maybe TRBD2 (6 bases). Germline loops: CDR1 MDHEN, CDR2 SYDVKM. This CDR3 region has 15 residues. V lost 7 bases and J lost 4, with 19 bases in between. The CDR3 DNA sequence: TGTGCCAGCATGGTGTGGAGGGGCGGGCGAGAGACCCAGTACTTC. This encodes CASMVWRGGRETQYF.

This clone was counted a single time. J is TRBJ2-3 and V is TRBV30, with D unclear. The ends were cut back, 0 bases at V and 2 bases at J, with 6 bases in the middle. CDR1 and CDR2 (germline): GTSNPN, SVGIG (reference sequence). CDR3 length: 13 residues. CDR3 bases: TGTGCCTGGAGTGTACAGCTCACAGATACGCAGTATTTT. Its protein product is CAWSVQLTDTQYF.

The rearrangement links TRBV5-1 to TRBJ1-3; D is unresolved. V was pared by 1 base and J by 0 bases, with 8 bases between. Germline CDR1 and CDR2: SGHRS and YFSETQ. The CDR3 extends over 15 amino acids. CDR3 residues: CASSLSPISGNTIYF. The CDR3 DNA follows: TGCGCCAGCAGCTTGAGCCCGATCTCTGGAAACACCATATATTTT.

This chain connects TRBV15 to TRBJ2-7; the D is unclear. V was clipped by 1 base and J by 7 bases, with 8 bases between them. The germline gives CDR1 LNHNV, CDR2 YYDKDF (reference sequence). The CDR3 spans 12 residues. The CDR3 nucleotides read TGTGCCACCAGCAGAGCATTCAGGGAGCAGTACTTC. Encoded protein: CATSRAFREQYF.

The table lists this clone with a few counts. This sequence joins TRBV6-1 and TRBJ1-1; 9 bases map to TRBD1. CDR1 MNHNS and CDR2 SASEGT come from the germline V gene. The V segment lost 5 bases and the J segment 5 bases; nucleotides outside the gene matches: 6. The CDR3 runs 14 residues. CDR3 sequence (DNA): TGTGCCAGCAGTTCACAAGGACAGGGGACTGAAGCTTTCTTT. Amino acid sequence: CASSSQGQGTEAFF.

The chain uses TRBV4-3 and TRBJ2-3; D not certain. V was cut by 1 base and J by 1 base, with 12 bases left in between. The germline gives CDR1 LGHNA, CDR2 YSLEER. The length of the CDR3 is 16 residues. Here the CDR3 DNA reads TGCGCCAGCAGCCAAGGGAGCCCAACTGGCACAGATACGCAGTATTTT. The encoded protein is CASSQGSPTGTDTQYF.

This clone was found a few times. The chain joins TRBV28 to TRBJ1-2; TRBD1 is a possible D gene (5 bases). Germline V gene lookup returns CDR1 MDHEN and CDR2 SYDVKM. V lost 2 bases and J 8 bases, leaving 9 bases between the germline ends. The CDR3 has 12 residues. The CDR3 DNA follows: TGTGCCAGCAGTTTAGAGGGGAAGGGCTACACCTTC. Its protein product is CASSLEGKGYTF.

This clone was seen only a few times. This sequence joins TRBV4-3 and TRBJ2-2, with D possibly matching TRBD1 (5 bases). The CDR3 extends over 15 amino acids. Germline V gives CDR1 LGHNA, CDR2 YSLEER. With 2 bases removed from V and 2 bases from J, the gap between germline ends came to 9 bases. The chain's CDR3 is CASSQRQGNTGELFF. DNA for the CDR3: TGCGCCAGCAGCCAAAGGCAGGGTAACACCGGGGAGCTGTTTTTT.

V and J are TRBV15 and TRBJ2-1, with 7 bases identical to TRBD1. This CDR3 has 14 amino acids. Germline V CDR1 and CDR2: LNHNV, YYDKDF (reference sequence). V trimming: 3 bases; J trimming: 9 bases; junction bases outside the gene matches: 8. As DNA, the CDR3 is TGTGCCACCAGCAGTTTACAGGGGTTCGGTGAGCAGTTCTTC. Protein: CATSSLQGFGEQFF.

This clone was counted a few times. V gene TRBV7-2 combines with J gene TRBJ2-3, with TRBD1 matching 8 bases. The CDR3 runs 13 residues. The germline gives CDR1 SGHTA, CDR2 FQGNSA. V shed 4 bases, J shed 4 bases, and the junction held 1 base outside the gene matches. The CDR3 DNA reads TGTGCCAGCAGCTCGACAGGGGCAGATACGCAGTATTTT. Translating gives CASSSTGADTQYF.

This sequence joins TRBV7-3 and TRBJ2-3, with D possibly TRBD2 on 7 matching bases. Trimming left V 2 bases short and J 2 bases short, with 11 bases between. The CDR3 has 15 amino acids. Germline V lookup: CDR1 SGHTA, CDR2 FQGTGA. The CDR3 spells CASSLSAGHTDTQYF. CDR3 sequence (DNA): TGTGCCAGCAGCTTATCAGCGGGACACACAGATACGCAGTATTTT.

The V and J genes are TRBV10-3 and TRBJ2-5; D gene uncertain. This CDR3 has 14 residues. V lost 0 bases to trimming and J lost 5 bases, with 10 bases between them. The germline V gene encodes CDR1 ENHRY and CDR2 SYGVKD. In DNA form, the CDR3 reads TGTGCCATCAGTGAGTCTACAACGGCCGAGACCCAGTACTTC. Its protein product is CAISESTTAETQYF.

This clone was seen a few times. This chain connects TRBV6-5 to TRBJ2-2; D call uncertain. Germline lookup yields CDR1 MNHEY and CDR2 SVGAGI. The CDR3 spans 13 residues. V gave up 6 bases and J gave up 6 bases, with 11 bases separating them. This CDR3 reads CASSPGFAGELFF. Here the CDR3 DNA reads TGTGCCAGCAGCCCAGGATTCGCCGGGGAGCTGTTTTTT.

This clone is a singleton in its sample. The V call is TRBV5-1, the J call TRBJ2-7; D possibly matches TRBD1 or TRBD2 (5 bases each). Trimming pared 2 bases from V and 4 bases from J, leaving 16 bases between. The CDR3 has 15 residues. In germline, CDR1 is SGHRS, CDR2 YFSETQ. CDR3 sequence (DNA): TGCGCCAGCAGCTTAGACGGGACCCGGACGTACGAGCAGTACTTC. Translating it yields CASSLDGTRTYEQYF.

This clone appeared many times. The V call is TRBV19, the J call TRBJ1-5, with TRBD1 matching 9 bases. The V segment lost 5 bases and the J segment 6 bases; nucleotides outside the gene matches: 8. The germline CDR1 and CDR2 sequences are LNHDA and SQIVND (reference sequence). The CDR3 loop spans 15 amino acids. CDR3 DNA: TGTGCCAGTAGTTGGGGACAGGGTCGAGGTCAGCCCCAGCATTTT. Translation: CASSWGQGRGQPQHF.

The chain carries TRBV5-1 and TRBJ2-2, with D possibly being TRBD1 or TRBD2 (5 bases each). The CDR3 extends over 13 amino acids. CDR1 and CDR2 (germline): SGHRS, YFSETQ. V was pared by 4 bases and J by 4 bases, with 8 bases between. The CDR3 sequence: CASSTGPTGELFF. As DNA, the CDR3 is TGCGCCAGCAGCACGGGACCCACCGGGGAGCTGTTTTTT.

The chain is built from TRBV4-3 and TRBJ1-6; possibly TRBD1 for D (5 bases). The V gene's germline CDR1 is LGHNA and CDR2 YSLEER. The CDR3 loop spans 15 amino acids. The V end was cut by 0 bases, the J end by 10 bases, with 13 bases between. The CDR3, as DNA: TGCGCCAGCAGCCAAGATCGAAGGGGCCAGTCACCCCTCCACTTT. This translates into CASSQDRRGQSPLHF.

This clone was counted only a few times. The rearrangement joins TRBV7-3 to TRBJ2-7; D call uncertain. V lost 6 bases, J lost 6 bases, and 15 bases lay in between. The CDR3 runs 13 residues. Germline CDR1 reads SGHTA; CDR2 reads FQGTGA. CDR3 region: CASSSRKGSEQYF. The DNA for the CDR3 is TGTGCCAGCAGTTCACGCAAAGGGTCCGAGCAGTACTTC.

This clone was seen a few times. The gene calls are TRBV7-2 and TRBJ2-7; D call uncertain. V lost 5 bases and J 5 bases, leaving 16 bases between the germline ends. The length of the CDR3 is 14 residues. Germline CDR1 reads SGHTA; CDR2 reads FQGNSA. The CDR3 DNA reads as TGTGCCAGCAGCCGAGAGCCCCAGGCAGACGAGCAGTACTTC. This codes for CASSREPQADEQYF.